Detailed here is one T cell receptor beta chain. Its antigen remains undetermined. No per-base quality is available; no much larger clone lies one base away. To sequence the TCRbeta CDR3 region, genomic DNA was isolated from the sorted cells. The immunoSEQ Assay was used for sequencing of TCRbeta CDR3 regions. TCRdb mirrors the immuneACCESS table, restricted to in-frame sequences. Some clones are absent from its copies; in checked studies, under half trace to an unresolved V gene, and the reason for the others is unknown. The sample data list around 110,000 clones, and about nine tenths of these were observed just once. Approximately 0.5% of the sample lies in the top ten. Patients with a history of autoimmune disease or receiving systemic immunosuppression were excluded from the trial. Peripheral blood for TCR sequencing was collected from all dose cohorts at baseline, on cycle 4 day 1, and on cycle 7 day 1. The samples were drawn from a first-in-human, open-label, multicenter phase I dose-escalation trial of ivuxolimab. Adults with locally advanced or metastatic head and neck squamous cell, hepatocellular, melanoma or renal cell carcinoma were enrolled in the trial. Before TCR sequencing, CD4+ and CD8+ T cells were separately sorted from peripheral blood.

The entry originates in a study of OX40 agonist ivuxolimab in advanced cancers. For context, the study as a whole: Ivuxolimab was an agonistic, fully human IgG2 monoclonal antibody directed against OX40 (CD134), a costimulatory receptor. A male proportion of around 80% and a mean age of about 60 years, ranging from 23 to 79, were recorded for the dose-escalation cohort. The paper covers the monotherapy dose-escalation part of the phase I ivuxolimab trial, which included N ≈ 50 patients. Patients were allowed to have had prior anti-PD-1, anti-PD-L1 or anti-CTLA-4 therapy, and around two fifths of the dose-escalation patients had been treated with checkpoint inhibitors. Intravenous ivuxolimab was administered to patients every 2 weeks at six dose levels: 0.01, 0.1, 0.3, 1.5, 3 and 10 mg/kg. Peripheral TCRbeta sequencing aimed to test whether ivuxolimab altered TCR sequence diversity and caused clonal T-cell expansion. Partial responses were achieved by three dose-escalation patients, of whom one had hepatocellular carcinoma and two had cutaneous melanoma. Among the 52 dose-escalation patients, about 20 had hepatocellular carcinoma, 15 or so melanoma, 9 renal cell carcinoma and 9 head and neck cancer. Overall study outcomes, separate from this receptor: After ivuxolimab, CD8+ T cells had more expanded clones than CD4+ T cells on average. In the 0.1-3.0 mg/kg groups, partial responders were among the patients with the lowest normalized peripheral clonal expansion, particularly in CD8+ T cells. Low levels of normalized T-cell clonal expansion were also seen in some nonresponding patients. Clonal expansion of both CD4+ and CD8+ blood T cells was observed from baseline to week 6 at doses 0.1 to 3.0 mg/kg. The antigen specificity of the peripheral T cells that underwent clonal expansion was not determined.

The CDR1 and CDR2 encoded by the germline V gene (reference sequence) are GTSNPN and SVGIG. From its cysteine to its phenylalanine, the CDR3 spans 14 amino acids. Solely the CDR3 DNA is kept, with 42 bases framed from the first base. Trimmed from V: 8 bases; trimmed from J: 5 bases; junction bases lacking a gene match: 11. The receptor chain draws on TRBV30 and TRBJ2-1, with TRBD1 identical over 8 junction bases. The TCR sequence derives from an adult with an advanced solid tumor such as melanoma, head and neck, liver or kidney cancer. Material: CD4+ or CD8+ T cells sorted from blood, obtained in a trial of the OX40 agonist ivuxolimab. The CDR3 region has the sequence CAGSTGTGNNEQFF. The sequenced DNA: TGTGCCGGATCGACCGGGACAGGTAACAATGAGCAGTTCTTC.